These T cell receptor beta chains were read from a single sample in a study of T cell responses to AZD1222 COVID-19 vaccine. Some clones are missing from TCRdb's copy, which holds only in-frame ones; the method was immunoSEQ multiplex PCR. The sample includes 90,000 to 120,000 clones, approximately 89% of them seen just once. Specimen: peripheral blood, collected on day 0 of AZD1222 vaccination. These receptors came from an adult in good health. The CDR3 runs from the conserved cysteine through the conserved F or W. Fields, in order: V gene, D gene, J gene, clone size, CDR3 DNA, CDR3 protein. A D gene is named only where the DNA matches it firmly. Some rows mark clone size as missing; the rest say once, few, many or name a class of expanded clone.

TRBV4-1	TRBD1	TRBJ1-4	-	TGCGCCAGCAGCCAAGATCCGTCCGGGCAGGGGGTCGCTGCTGAAAAACTGTTTTTT	CASSQDPSGQGVAAEKLFF
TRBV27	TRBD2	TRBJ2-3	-	TGTGCCAGCAGAAAATTCCCTAGCGGGGGGGCTGAAGATACGCAGTATTTT	CASRKFPSGGAEDTQYF
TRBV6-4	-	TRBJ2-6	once	TGTGCCAGCAGTGCGGGCTCCACGACTGGGGCCAACGTCCTGACTTTC	CASSAGSTTGANVLTF
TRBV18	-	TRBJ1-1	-	TGTGCCAGCTCACCACGGAAGCCTGAAGCTTTCTTT	CASSPRKPEAFF
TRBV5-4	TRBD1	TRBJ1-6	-	TGTGCCAGCAGCTTGGACAGGGGGTCCAATTCACCCCTCCACTTT	CASSLDRGSNSPLHF
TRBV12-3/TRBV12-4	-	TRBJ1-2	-	TGTGCCAGCAGCCTTAGATGGGACTATGGCTACACCTTC	CASSLRWDYGYTF
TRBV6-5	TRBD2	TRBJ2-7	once	TGTGCCAGCAGGGAGCGGGGGCCCTACGAGCAGTACTTC	CASRERGPYEQYF
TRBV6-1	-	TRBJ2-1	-	TGTGCCAGCAGTGAATATAGGGGCTCCTACAATGAGCAGTTCTTC	CASSEYRGSYNEQFF
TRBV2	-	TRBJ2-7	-	TGTGCCAGCAGTGAAGACGTGCGCTACGAGCAGTACTTC	CASSEDVRYEQYF
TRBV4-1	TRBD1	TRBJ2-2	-	TGCGCCAGCAGGGGGACAGGGAACACCGGGGAGCTGTTTTTT	CASRGTGNTGELFF
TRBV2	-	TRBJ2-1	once	TGTGCCAGCAACCTCGGTCTGGGATGGGGGGCAAATAATGAGCAGTTCTTC	CASNLGLGWGANNEQFF
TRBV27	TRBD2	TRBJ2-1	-	TGTGCCATTGGGACTAGTGGGGGGGTGCGGGAGCAGTTCTTC	CAIGTSGGVREQFF
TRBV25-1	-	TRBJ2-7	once	TGTGCCAGCAGCGGGGGAAGGCGAGGGGTCAACGAGCAGTACTTC	CASSGGRRGVNEQYF
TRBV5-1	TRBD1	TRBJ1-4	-	TGCGCCAGCAGTACGGGACAGGGCCATGAAAAACTGTTTTTT	CASSTGQGHEKLFF
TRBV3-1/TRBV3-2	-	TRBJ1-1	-	TGTGCCAGCAGCCGAAATCGGGGGGCTACTGAAGCTTTCTTT	CASSRNRGATEAFF
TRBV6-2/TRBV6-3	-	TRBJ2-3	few	TGTGCCAGCAGTTACGGGGGGGCCGCAGATACGCAGTATTTT	CASSYGGAADTQYF
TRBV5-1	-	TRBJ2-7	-	TGCGCCAGCAGCTTGGAACAAAGGGAGCAGTACTTC	CASSLEQREQYF
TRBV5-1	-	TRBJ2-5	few	TGCGCCAGCAGCTTATCCGGGACAAGTCTAGAGACCCAGTACTTC	CASSLSGTSLETQYF
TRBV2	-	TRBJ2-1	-	TGTGCCAGCAGTGGTTACAATGAGCAGTTCTTC	CASSGYNEQFF
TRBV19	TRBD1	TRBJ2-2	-	TGTGCCAGTAGTCCTCTGGACAGGGGGCGCACCGGGGAGCTGTTTTTT	CASSPLDRGRTGELFF
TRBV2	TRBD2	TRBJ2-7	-	TGTGCCAGCAGGACCTTCGGGGGGGGCATATCCTACGAGCAGTACTTC	CASRTFGGGISYEQYF
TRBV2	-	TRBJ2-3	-	TGTGCCAGCAGTGAATCAGTCCACCTCGACCATACGCAGTATTTT	CASSESVHLDHTQYF
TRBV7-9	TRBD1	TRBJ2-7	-	TGTGCCAGCAGCTCACCAGGGGGCAAGACCTACGAGCAGTACTTC	CASSSPGGKTYEQYF
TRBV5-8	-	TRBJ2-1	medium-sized	TGTGCCAGCAGCTTCCGGCGGACAAGGGCTCTAAAAAATGAGCAGTTCTTC	CASSFRRTRALKNEQFF
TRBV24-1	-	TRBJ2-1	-	TGTGCCACCAGTGATTTTATGGACAGGCAGTTCTTC	CATSDFMDRQFF
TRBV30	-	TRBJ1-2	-	TGTGCCTGGAGGGGGCAGAACTATGGCTACACCTTC	CAWRGQNYGYTF
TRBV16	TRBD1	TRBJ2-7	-	TGTGCCAGCAGCCTTCGTGACACAGGGGGACGCTCCTACGAGCAGTACTTC	CASSLRDTGGRSYEQYF
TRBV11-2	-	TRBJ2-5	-	TGTGCCAGCAGCTTAGGGGTGGGGACGTGGGAGACCCAGTACTTC	CASSLGVGTWETQYF
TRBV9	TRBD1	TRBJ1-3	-	TGTGCCAGCAGCGTAGAGACAGGGGCGTACTCTGGAAACACCATATATTTT	CASSVETGAYSGNTIYF
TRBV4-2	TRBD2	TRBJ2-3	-	TGTGCCAGCAGCCAAGAGCACGGGGGGGCTAGCACAGATACGCAGTATTTT	CASSQEHGGASTDTQYF
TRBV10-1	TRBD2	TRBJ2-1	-	TGCGCCGGGCGAGCGGGGGGGCCCCCTGGTGAGCAGTTCTTC	CAGRAGGPPGEQFF
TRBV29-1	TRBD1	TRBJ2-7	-	TGCAGCGTTGGGGACAGGGCTTACGAGCAGTACTTC	CSVGDRAYEQYF
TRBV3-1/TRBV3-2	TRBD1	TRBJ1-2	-	TGTGCCAGCAGCCCCAATACAGGGGGGAACTATGGCTACACCTTC	CASSPNTGGNYGYTF
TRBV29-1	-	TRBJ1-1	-	TGCAGCGTTGAAGATCGCGGACAGCTGGGGGGAGCTTTCTTT	CSVEDRGQLGGAFF
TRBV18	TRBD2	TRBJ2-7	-	TGTGCCAGCTCACCCCTCGGGGGGTACGACGAGCAGTACTTC	CASSPLGGYDEQYF
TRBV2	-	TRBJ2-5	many	TGTGCCAGCAGTCTATCCAGTCAAGAGACCCAGTACTTC	CASSLSSQETQYF
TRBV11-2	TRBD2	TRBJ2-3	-	TGTGCCAGCAGCTTAGGCGGGGGGGTTTTAGATACGCAGTATTTT	CASSLGGGVLDTQYF
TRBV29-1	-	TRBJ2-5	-	TGCAGCGTGTGGGTAAGAACAGAGACCCAGTACTTC	CSVWVRTETQYF
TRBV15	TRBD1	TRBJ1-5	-	TGTGCCACCAAACAAGGGACAGGGAGGGTTCAGCCCCAGCATTTT	CATKQGTGRVQPQHF
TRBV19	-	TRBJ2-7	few	TGTGCCAGTAGTAGGCAGGGGACCTACGAGCAGTACTTC	CASSRQGTYEQYF
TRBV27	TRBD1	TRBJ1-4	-	TGTGCCAGCAGTTTCCTGGGCTCAGGGGGCGAAAAACTGTTTTTT	CASSFLGSGGEKLFF
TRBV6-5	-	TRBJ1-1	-	TGTGCCAGCAGTTACAGGGGTGGGAACACTGAAGCTTTCTTT	CASSYRGGNTEAFF
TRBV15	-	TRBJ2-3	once	TGTGCCACCAGCGGGAGTGGTGATACGCAGTATTTT	CATSGSGDTQYF
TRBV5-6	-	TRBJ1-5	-	TGTGCCAGCAGCTTGGAGGGGGGGCAGGTCAATCAGCCCCAGCATTTT	CASSLEGGQVNQPQHF
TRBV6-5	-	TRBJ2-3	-	TGTGCCAGCAGTTCCTGGGGGCCCGGCACAGATACGCAGTATTTT	CASSSWGPGTDTQYF
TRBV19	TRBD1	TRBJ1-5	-	TGTGCCAGTAGCCCACAGGGGGCTTATCAGCCCCAGCATTTT	CASSPQGAYQPQHF
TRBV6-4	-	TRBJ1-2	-	TGTGCCAGGGACCGGGGCCTAGGGGCCTATGGCTACACCTTC	CARDRGLGAYGYTF
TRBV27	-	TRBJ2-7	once	TGTGCCAGCAGTAGGAATGGGCGAAGCTACGAGCAGTACTTC	CASSRNGRSYEQYF
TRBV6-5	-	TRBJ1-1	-	TGTGCCAGCAGTTTACGGGTTCACACTGAAGCTTTCTTT	CASSLRVHTEAFF
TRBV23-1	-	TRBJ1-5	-	TGCGCCAGCAGGCGAGGACCGAAAAGGAATCAGCCCCAGCATTTT	CASRRGPKRNQPQHF
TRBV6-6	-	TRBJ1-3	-	TGTGCCAGCAGTTACTCCAGGGCTTCTGGAAACACCATATATTTT	CASSYSRASGNTIYF
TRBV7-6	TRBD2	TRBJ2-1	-	TGTGCCAGCAGCCCCTCGGGGGGGGTTTACAATGAGCAGTTCTTC	CASSPSGGVYNEQFF
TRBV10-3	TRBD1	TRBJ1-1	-	TGTGCCATCAGCCCTGGACAGGAAAAGAACACTGAAGCTTTCTTT	CAISPGQEKNTEAFF
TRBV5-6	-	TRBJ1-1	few	TGTGCCAGCAGCTTCAGGAACACTGAAGCTTTCTTT	CASSFRNTEAFF
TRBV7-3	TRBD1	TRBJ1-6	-	TGTGCCAGCAGCAAAGGGACAGGGGGCTCCAATTCACCCCTCCACTTT	CASSKGTGGSNSPLHF
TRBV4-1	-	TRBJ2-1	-	TGCGCCAGCAGCCCGCAGCGGGACAGGAACTACAATGAGCAGTTCTTC	CASSPQRDRNYNEQFF
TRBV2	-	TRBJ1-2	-	TGTGCCAGCAGTCCTGGACAAGACTATGGCTACACCTTC	CASSPGQDYGYTF
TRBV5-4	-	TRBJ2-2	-	TGTGCCAGCAGCTTCTTCGAGGGGGAGCTGTTTTTT	CASSFFEGELFF